The 22 T cell receptor beta chains below all came from one sample that was sequenced in a study of T cell changes during pregnancy in multiple sclerosis. Profiled with immunoSEQ multiplex PCR; TCRdb holds only in-frame clones, not every one. The sample consists of 90,000 to 95,000 clones, 85% to 95% of them appearing once. The sequenced sample was peripheral blood, obtained in the third trimester of pregnancy. These receptors all come from a female donor with multiple sclerosis, enrolled in a pregnancy study.

This clone appeared once. The V call is TRBV6-1, the J call TRBJ2-7; 9 bases are a match to TRBD2. CDR3 length: 15 residues. The J segment lost 0 bases and the V segment lost 2 bases, leaving 2 bases of the junction unmatched. Germline V gene sequence: CDR1 MNHNS, CDR2 SASEGT. Written as DNA, the CDR3 is TGTGCCAGCAGTGAATTTAGCGGGAGCTCCTACGAGCAGTACTTC. Protein product: CASSEFSGSSYEQYF.

The chain has TRBV14 and TRBJ2-7, with TRBD2 identical over 8 bases. The CDR3 sequence is 13 residues long. The junction had 4 bases not matched to a gene; V was cut back by 3 bases and J by 6 bases. Germline CDR1 is SGHDN and CDR2 is FVKESK. CDR3 protein: CASSHLAGSEQYF. CDR3 DNA sequence: TGTGCCAGCAGCCATTTAGCGGGAAGCGAGCAGTACTTC.

This chain joins TRBV5-6 and TRBJ1-2; 8 nucleotides line up with TRBD1. The CDR3 sequence is 13 residues long. Looked up from germline, CDR1 is SGHDT and CDR2 is YYEEEE. The junction had 5 bases not matched to a gene; V was cut back by 2 bases and J by 8 bases. The CDR3: CASSFMDRDGYTF. CDR3 DNA sequence: TGTGCCAGCAGCTTTATGGACAGGGACGGCTACACCTTC.

V and J are TRBV19 and TRBJ2-1; 9 nucleotides align to TRBD1. Germline V gene lookup returns CDR1 LNHDA and CDR2 SQIVND (reference sequence). The V gene end was trimmed by 3 bases and the J gene end by 4 bases; junction bases not matched to a gene: 7. The CDR3 extends over 16 amino acids. The CDR3 region is CASSMGDRALYNEQFF. The CDR3 nucleotides are TGTGCCAGTAGTATGGGGGACAGGGCGCTATACAATGAGCAGTTCTTC.

This rearrangement joins TRBV5-6 to TRBJ2-7; TRBD1 matches at 7 bases. CDR1 is SGHDT, CDR2 YYEEEE, per germline. After removal of 4 bases from V and 1 base from J, the junction contained 5 bases not matched to a gene. CDR3 length: 14 residues. The CDR3 DNA reads as TGTGCCAGCAGCACCGGGACAGCATCCTACGAGCAGTACTTC. The encoded protein is CASSTGTASYEQYF.

The chain employs TRBV7-9 and TRBJ1-1; D call uncertain. Germline V gives CDR1 SEHNR, CDR2 FQNEAQ (reference sequence). The ends were cut back, 1 base at V and 7 bases at J, with 10 bases in the middle. The CDR3 extends over 13 amino acids. CDR3 sequence: CASSLGGRIEAFF. The CDR3 DNA reads as TGTGCCAGCAGCTTAGGAGGGCGGATTGAAGCTTTCTTT.

The DNA of the CDR3 is TGTGCCAGCAGCCGGGCGGGGGGGCCTAGCTCCTACGAGCAGTACTTC. Amino acid sequence: CASSRAGGPSSYEQYF. The genes are TRBV7-9 and TRBJ2-7; TRBD2 matches at 9 bases. The CDR3 extends over 16 amino acids. V lost 5 bases and J lost 0; bases outside the gene matches: 8. The germline gives CDR1 SEHNR, CDR2 FQNEAQ (reference sequence).

This rearrangement joins TRBV28 to TRBJ2-2; unclear D gene. The CDR3 contains 14 residues. CDR1 and CDR2 from the germline V gene are MDHEN and SYDVKM. V shed 6 bases and J shed 0 bases, with 8 bases lying between them. CDR3 DNA sequence: TGTGCCAGCAGAAAAGGAGCGAACACCGGGGAGCTGTTTTTT. Residues: CASRKGANTGELFF.

This clone was picked up a small number of times. The gene calls are TRBV7-2 and TRBJ2-1, with TRBD2 matching over 9 bases. CDR1 and CDR2 from the germline V gene are SGHTA and FQGNSA. With 4 bases clipped from V and 4 bases from J, the junction kept 11 bases outside the gene matches. This CDR3 is built from 17 residues. The CDR3 protein is CASSSQPLAGPYNEQFF. The DNA for the CDR3 is TGTGCCAGCAGCTCCCAGCCTCTAGCGGGACCTTACAATGAGCAGTTCTTC.

The chain carries TRBV15 and TRBJ1-5; TRBD1 matches at 11 bases. CDR1 is LNHNV, CDR2 YYDKDF, per germline (reference sequence). The CDR3 is 15 amino acids. J gave up 8 bases and V 0 bases, and 3 bases lay outside the gene matches. The CDR3 DNA reads TGTGCCACCAGCAGAGAGGGACAGGGGGTGAAGCCCCAGCATTTT. Its protein product is CATSREGQGVKPQHF.

The chain uses TRBV4-1 and TRBJ2-1; TRBD2 matches 8 bases. V was pared by 0 bases and J by 9 bases, with 7 bases of the junction left unmatched. The CDR3 is made up of 15 amino acids. CDR1 and CDR2 (germline): MGHRA, YSYEKL. CDR3 sequence (DNA): TGCGCCAGCAGCCAAGAAGGGACTCTAGCGGGTGAGCAGTTCTTC. This translates into CASSQEGTLAGEQFF.

V is TRBV14 and J is TRBJ1-4, with 7 bases fitting TRBD1. CDR3 length: 16 amino acids. V was pared by 4 bases and J by 5 bases, with 10 bases of the junction left unmatched. From germline, CDR1 is SGHDN and CDR2 FVKESK. The CDR3 sequence: CASSPHFGQANEKLFF. The CDR3 nucleotides are TGTGCCAGCAGCCCCCACTTCGGACAGGCGAATGAAAAACTGTTTTTT.

V gene TRBV27 combines with J gene TRBJ1-5, with D possibly TRBD1 on 6 matching bases. Germline CDR1 MNHEY, CDR2 SMNVEV (reference sequence). Trimming cost V 6 bases and J 2 bases, with 8 bases left between them. The CDR3 is made up of 13 amino acids. Here the CDR3 reads CASSWTGNQPQHF. CDR3 nucleotide sequence: TGTGCCAGCAGCTGGACAGGCAATCAGCCCCAGCATTTT.

The CDR3 DNA is TGTGCCAGCAGTTCCCTACAGGGGGCGCGAGGGGCCAACGTCCTGACTTTC. Protein product: CASSSLQGARGANVLTF. The chain has TRBV28 and TRBJ2-6, with TRBD1 matching over 9 bases. V lost 4 bases, J lost 4 bases, and 8 bases stayed unmatched. Germline lookup yields CDR1 MDHEN and CDR2 SYDVKM. The CDR3 is 17 residues long.

The V gene is TRBV7-8, the J gene TRBJ2-7; 7 nucleotides match TRBD1. J lost 3 bases, V lost 5 bases, and 4 bases had no gene match. The germline V gene has CDR1 SGHVS and CDR2 FQNEAQ. The CDR3 runs 13 residues. CDR3 region: CASSLDRHYEQYF. The CDR3 nucleotides are TGTGCCAGCAGCCTGGACAGGCACTACGAGCAGTACTTC.

V usage is TRBV7-3 and J usage is TRBJ2-1, with 7 bases identical to TRBD1. CDR1 is SGHTA and CDR2 is FQGTGA in the germline V gene. The V and J ends lost 5 bases and 9 bases, in that order; junction bases with no gene match: 7. The length of the CDR3 is 13 residues. This CDR3 is CASSRQGFGEQFF. The DNA of the CDR3 is TGTGCCAGCAGCCGACAGGGATTCGGTGAGCAGTTCTTC.

V gene TRBV28 combines with J gene TRBJ2-1; D might be TRBD2 (5 bases). The CDR3 contains 13 residues. The ends were cut back, 2 bases at V and 7 bases at J, with 9 bases in the middle. Germline-derived CDR1 and CDR2 are MDHEN and SYDVKM. The CDR3 reads CASSLGWENEQFF. The CDR3 DNA reads TGTGCCAGCAGTTTAGGTTGGGAGAATGAGCAGTTCTTC.

V and J are TRBV25-1 and TRBJ1-2, with 7 bases fitting TRBD1. J was trimmed by 4 bases and V by 5 bases; bases with no gene match: 13. The CDR3 covers 16 residues. From germline, CDR1 is MGHDK and CDR2 SYGVNS. CDR3 region: CASSSPLRGQAYGYTF. DNA for the CDR3: TGTGCCAGCAGTTCCCCCCTGAGGGGGCAGGCCTATGGCTACACCTTC.

On this clone itself: At the DNA level, this CDR3 is encoded by other sequences in the same sample as well. This chain links TRBV7-2 with TRBJ2-7; D is uncertain. Germline V gene data show CDR1 as SGHTA and CDR2 as FQGNSA. The CDR3 contains 14 residues. The V end was cut by 1 base, the J end by 0 bases, with 7 bases between. As DNA, the CDR3 is TGTGCCAGCAGCTTAGTGGGCAGCTCCTACGAGCAGTACTTC. Its translation is CASSLVGSSYEQYF.

This chain links TRBV14 with TRBJ2-1; the D is unclear. V gave up 4 bases and J gave up 7 bases, with 20 bases separating them. CDR1 and CDR2 (germline): SGHDN, FVKESK. The CDR3 has 16 amino acids. CDR3 sequence (DNA): TGTGCCAGCAGCCCTCGAGAGAGCTTTGCAAGAAATGAGCAGTTCTTC. It encodes CASSPRESFARNEQFF.

V usage is TRBV6-1 and J usage is TRBJ2-7; TRBD2 matches at 13 bases. The V gene end was trimmed by 6 bases and the J gene end by 2 bases; junction bases not matched to a gene: 1. Germline V gene data show CDR1 as MNHNS and CDR2 as SASEGT. The CDR3 runs 14 residues. The CDR3 DNA follows: TGTGCCAGCAGCGGACTAGCGGGAGCCTACGAGCAGTACTTC. It yields the protein CASSGLAGAYEQYF.

The chain has TRBV11-1 and TRBJ2-7, with 7 bases fitting TRBD1. V lost 3 bases and J lost 1; bases outside the gene matches: 6. The CDR3 extends over 15 amino acids. Germline V gives CDR1 SGHAT, CDR2 FQDESV (reference sequence). The CDR3 region is CASSFSGQLSYEQYF. CDR3 DNA: TGTGCCAGCAGCTTCTCGGGACAGCTTTCCTACGAGCAGTACTTC. Full variable domain (missing parts from reference TRBV11-1 and TRBJ2-7): EAEVAQSPRYKITEKSQAVAFWCDPISGHATLYWYRQILGQGPELLVQFQDESVVDDSQLPKDRFSAERLKGVDSTLKIQPAELGDSAMYLCASSFSGQLSYEQYFGPGTRLTVT.